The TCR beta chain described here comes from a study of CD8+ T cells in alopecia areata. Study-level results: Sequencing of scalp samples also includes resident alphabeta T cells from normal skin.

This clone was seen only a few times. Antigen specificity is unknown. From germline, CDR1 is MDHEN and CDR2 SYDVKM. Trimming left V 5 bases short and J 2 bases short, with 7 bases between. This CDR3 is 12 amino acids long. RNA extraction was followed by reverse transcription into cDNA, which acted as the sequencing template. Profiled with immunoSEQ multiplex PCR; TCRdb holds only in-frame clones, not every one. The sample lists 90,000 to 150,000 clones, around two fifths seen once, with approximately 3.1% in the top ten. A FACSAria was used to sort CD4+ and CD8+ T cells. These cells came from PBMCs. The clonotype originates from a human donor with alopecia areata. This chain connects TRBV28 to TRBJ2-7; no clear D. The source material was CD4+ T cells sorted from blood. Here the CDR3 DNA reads TGTGCCAGCAGTCCCCAAACCTACGAGCAGTACTTC. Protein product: CASSPQTYEQYF. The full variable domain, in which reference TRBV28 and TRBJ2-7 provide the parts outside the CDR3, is DVKVTQSSRYLVKRTGEKVFLECVQDMDHENMFWYRQDPGLGLRLIYFSYDVKMKEKGDIPEGYSVSREKKERFSLILESASTNQTSMYLCASSPQTYEQYFGPGTRLTVT.